This T cell receptor beta chain was found in a study of blood T cell repertoires in COVID-19. At the level of the study: Sources were T cells, B-cell-depleted T cells, or PBMCs; the material itself was cDNA or gDNA.

Germline V gene data show CDR1 as KGHSH and CDR2 as LQKENI. V gave up 3 bases and J gave up 3 bases, with 8 bases separating them. The CDR3 has 14 residues. Profiling relied on immunoSEQ multiplex PCR, and the TCRdb table lists in-frame clones only, not all of them. The sample holds 350,000 to 500,000 clones, nearly 90% seen once. Sequenced input: PBMCs or T cells enriched from blood (not recorded which). The clonotype was recovered from a woman between 18 and 29 years old who had been exposed to COVID-19. The rearrangement links TRBV18 to TRBJ2-2, with D perhaps matching TRBD2 (5 bases). In nucleotides, the CDR3 is TGTGCCAGCTCACCTGTGCGGGACACCGGGGAGCTGTTTTTT. It yields the protein CASSPVRDTGELFF.